A single sample is the source of the 24 T cell receptor beta chains below, sequenced in a study of radiation and T cells in renal cell carcinoma. Time point reported: blood 4 weeks post-SBRT, at nephrectomy. The treatment is: 15 Gy SBRT to primary tumor, nephrectomy 4 weeks later. Sequencing was performed with immunoSEQ multiplex PCR; in TCRdb, only in-frame clones are kept and a portion is missing. The sample carries roughly 90,000 clones, around 81% recorded once. Source: blood, taken from a patient whose treatment included radiotherapy and nephrectomy. These receptors were obtained from a man in his forties or fifties with renal cell carcinoma.

The chain uses TRBV9 and TRBJ2-3; tentatively, D is TRBD1 or TRBD2 (6 bases each). Germline V gene lookup returns CDR1 SGDLS and CDR2 YYNGEE. V shed 4 bases and J shed 7 bases, with 19 bases lying between them. CDR3 length equals 15 residues. CDR3 sequence (DNA): TGTGCCAGCAGCCCCGGTCGAGGGGGGTTGAATACGCAGTATTTT. Encoded protein: CASSPGRGGLNTQYF.

The chain recombines TRBV9 with TRBJ2-1; D might be TRBD1 (5 bases). Trimming left V 0 bases short and J 8 bases short, with 9 bases between. The germline V gene has CDR1 SGDLS and CDR2 YYNGEE. The CDR3 runs 13 residues. The CDR3 coding sequence is TGTGCCAGCAGCGTAGGGCGCAGGGATGAGCAGTTCTTC. Translation gives CASSVGRRDEQFF.

The chain uses TRBV6-1 and TRBJ1-1; D is ambiguous. Between the trimmed V and J ends, which lost 3 bases and 9 bases, there was a span of 11 bases. The CDR3 runs 12 residues. Per germline, CDR1 MNHNS and CDR2 SASEGT. CDR3 amino acids: CASSDSGNKAFF. The CDR3 DNA reads TGTGCCAGCAGTGATTCTGGGAACAAAGCTTTCTTT.

J is TRBJ2-4 and V is TRBV2, with no clear D. Germline lookup yields CDR1 SNHLY and CDR2 FYNNEI. The V end was cut by 7 bases, the J end by 11 bases, with 9 bases between. CDR3 length equals 10 residues. The CDR3: CASIGAFQYF. CDR3 sequence (DNA): TGTGCCAGCATAGGAGCCTTTCAGTACTTC.

This chain connects TRBV7-2 to TRBJ2-7, with D maybe TRBD2 (7 bases). V gave up 1 base and J gave up 4 bases, with 14 bases separating them. CDR1 is SGHTA and CDR2 is FQGNSA in the germline V gene. This CDR3 is 15 amino acids long. The DNA of the CDR3 is TGTGCCAGCAGCTTAGTTCCGGGGGGCAGTTACGAGCAGTACTTC. Translated: CASSLVPGGSYEQYF.

V usage is TRBV29-1 and J usage is TRBJ2-3, with 8 positions matching TRBD1. The V gene's germline CDR1 is SQVTM and CDR2 ANQGSEA. The CDR3 is made up of 13 amino acids. The ends lost 6 bases at V and 0 bases at J; junction bases unmatched: 2. The CDR3 sequence is CSVGQGSTDTQYF. CDR3 in DNA: TGCAGCGTCGGACAGGGAAGCACAGATACGCAGTATTTT.

The chain links TRBV5-1 to TRBJ1-1; D is possibly TRBD1 (6 bases). The CDR3 extends over 17 amino acids. Germline V gene data show CDR1 as SGHRS and CDR2 as YFSETQ. The V gene lost 1 base and the J gene lost 1 base, with 17 bases spanning the gap. The CDR3 is CASSLIAAGAGNTEAFF. The CDR3 DNA reads TGCGCCAGCAGCTTGATAGCGGCAGGGGCAGGGAACACTGAAGCTTTCTTT.

The CDR3 loop is CASGSPGTETQYF. The CDR3, as DNA: TGTGCTAGTGGTTCCCCGGGGACTGAGACCCAGTACTTC. The chain joins TRBV12-5 to TRBJ2-5, with D perhaps matching TRBD2 (6 bases). Between the trimmed V and J ends, which lost 4 bases and 5 bases, there was a span of 11 bases. From germline, CDR1 is LGHNT and CDR2 FRNRAP. The CDR3 totals 13 residues.

This clone was seen a handful of times. The chain couples TRBV4-1 to TRBJ2-3; D is possibly TRBD2 (5 bases). In germline, CDR1 is MGHRA, CDR2 YSYEKL. Between the trimmed V and J ends, which lost 2 bases and 3 bases, there was a span of 15 bases. CDR3 size: 16 residues. This CDR3 reads CASSQYSVFGTDTQYF. DNA of the CDR3: TGCGCCAGCAGCCAATATAGCGTCTTCGGTACAGATACGCAGTATTTT.

This rearrangement joins TRBV27 to TRBJ1-6; no clear D. Germline V CDR1 and CDR2: MNHEY, SMNVEV (reference sequence). The V and J ends lost 4 bases and 10 bases respectively, with 11 bases between them. CDR3 length: 13 amino acids. CDR3 sequence (DNA): TGTGCCAGCAGTTCGCGAGCAGGCTCACCCCTCCACTTT. It codes for CASSSRAGSPLHF.

The V and J genes are TRBV18 and TRBJ1-2; the D is unclear. V lost 0 bases, J lost 8 bases, and 10 bases lay in between. This CDR3 has 13 residues. The germline CDR1 and CDR2 sequences are KGHSH and LQKENI. The CDR3 DNA is TGTGCCAGCTCACCACCGGACGGATCAGGCTACACCTTC. Translation: CASSPPDGSGYTF.

The table lists this clone with a few counts. The gene calls are TRBV7-8 and TRBJ1-4; D remains ambiguous. Germline V gives CDR1 SGHVS, CDR2 FQNEAQ. The CDR3 runs to 14 residues. Trimming left V 1 base short and J 2 bases short, with 5 bases between. As DNA, the CDR3 is TGTGCCAGCAGCTTAGTAGGGACTAATGAAAAACTGTTTTTT. Translation: CASSLVGTNEKLFF. Full variable domain (rest looked up from reference TRBV7-8 and TRBJ1-4): GAGVSQSPRYKVAKRGQDVALRCDPISGHVSLFWYQQALGQGPEFLTYFQNEAQLDKSGLPSDRFFAERPEGSVSTLKIQRTQQEDSAVYLCASSLVGTNEKLFFGSGTQLSVL.

J is TRBJ2-1 and V is TRBV19; D is undetermined. Germline loops: CDR1 LNHDA, CDR2 SQIVND (reference sequence). V was clipped by 1 base and J by 8 bases, with 12 bases between them. CDR3 length equals 14 residues. CDR3 residues: CASSIVPRNDEQFF. CDR3 DNA: TGTGCCAGTAGTATAGTCCCACGGAACGATGAGCAGTTCTTC.

DNA for the CDR3: TGCGCCAGCAGCACGGGACAGGCGACTAACTATGGCTACACCTTC. Its translation: CASSTGQATNYGYTF. This chain joins TRBV5-1 and TRBJ1-2; 8 bases fit TRBD1. The ends lost 4 bases at V and 0 bases at J; junction bases unmatched: 5. The CDR3 sequence is 15 residues long. Germline lookup yields CDR1 SGHRS and CDR2 YFSETQ. Combining the CDR3 with reference TRBV5-1 and TRBJ1-2 gives the whole variable domain KAGVTQTPRYLIKTRGQQVTLSCSPISGHRSVSWYQQTPGQGLQFLFEYFSETQRNKGNFPGRFSGRQFSNSRSEMNVSTLELGDSALYLCASSTGQATNYGYTFGSGTRLTVV.

This chain uses TRBV5-1 with TRBJ2-3; D not certain. V was clipped by 3 bases and J by 2 bases, with 4 bases between them. The CDR3 length is 12 residues. The V gene's germline CDR1 is SGHRS and CDR2 YFSETQ. The CDR3 sequence is CASSWNTDTQYF. CDR3 coding DNA: TGCGCCAGCAGCTGGAACACAGATACGCAGTATTTT.

This rearrangement joins TRBV7-9 to TRBJ1-2, with D maybe TRBD1 (6 bases). Trimming stripped 5 bases from V and 10 bases from J, with 20 bases between. Germline loops: CDR1 SEHNR, CDR2 FQNEAQ (reference sequence). This CDR3 contains 14 residues. CDR3 protein: CASSPRGGRTNYTF. As DNA, the CDR3 is TGTGCCAGCAGCCCGCGGGGGGGGCGGACTAACTACACCTTC.

V usage is TRBV5-1 and J usage is TRBJ1-6; D remains unclear. Germline V gene sequence: CDR1 SGHRS, CDR2 YFSETQ. V lost 3 bases to trimming and J lost 7 bases, with 20 bases between them. CDR3 length equals 17 residues. Written as DNA, the CDR3 is TGCGCCAGCAGCTACCTCCCTCAGACAACCCTCAATTCACCCCTCCACTTT. Translation: CASSYLPQTTLNSPLHF. Variable domain in full (rest from reference TRBV5-1 and TRBJ1-6): KAGVTQTPRYLIKTRGQQVTLSCSPISGHRSVSWYQQTPGQGLQFLFEYFSETQRNKGNFPGRFSGRQFSNSRSEMNVSTLELGDSALYLCASSYLPQTTLNSPLHFGNGTRLTVT.

The V gene is TRBV10-2, the J gene TRBJ2-5; 7 nucleotides align to TRBD2. This CDR3 has 14 residues. Losses at the gene ends were 5 bases for V and 1 base for J; bases not matched to a gene: 4. Germline lookup yields CDR1 WSHSY and CDR2 SAAADI. The CDR3 loop is CASSFGGSQETQYF. The DNA of the CDR3 is TGCGCCAGCAGTTTCGGCGGGAGCCAAGAGACCCAGTACTTC.

The chain uses TRBV7-6 and TRBJ1-3, with D possibly matching TRBD1 (5 bases). The germline V gene has CDR1 SGHVS and CDR2 FNYEAQ. The CDR3 extends over 15 amino acids. Trimming stripped 5 bases from V and 2 bases from J, with 13 bases between. The CDR3 DNA reads TGTGCCAGCAGCAAAGGTGGGGGAACTGGAAACACCATATATTTT. Translation gives CASSKGGGTGNTIYF.

Turning to this clone: This same CDR3 is encoded by further DNA sequences in the sample. This sequence joins TRBV7-2 and TRBJ1-1, with TRBD1 as a possible D gene (5 bases). This CDR3 comprises 14 residues. Germline CDR1 SGHTA, CDR2 FQGNSA. The ends were cut back, 1 base at V and 1 base at J, with 7 bases in the middle. The CDR3: CASSLGGWNTEAFF. CDR3 nucleotides: TGTGCCAGCAGCTTAGGGGGCTGGAACACTGAAGCTTTCTTT.

The gene calls are TRBV5-8 and TRBJ1-2; D unresolved. Per the germline V gene, CDR1 is SGHTS and CDR2 is YDEGEE. V dropped 5 bases and J dropped 4 bases, with 6 bases sitting between them. CDR3 length: 11 residues. This chain's CDR3 is CASRRIYGYTF. The CDR3 nucleotides read TGTGCCAGCAGACGTATCTATGGCTACACCTTC.

This clone was counted a few times. The chain carries TRBV4-1 and TRBJ2-7; perhaps TRBD2 as D (5 bases). The CDR3 is 14 amino acids. Germline V gives CDR1 MGHRA, CDR2 YSYEKL. Trimming pared 0 bases from V and 4 bases from J, leaving 10 bases between. The CDR3 protein is CASSQEITGYEQYF. CDR3 nucleotides: TGCGCCAGCAGCCAAGAAATTACGGGATACGAGCAGTACTTC.

The rearrangement uses TRBV2 and TRBJ1-5; 8 positions agree with TRBD1. The trim removed 4 bases at V and 3 bases at J, leaving 2 bases unmatched. Germline CDR1 and CDR2: SNHLY and FYNNEI. The CDR3 extends over 14 amino acids. CDR3 nucleotide sequence: TGTGCCAGCAGTGGGACAGGGTACAATCAGCCCCAGCATTTT. Residues: CASSGTGYNQPQHF.

This clone was detected once. The CDR3 reads CASSRQALTYEQYF. CDR3 nucleotide sequence: TGTGCCAGCAGCCGTCAGGCTTTGACCTACGAGCAGTACTTC. The rearrangement uses TRBV6-5 and TRBJ2-7; unclear D gene. Germline-derived CDR1 and CDR2 are MNHEY and SVGAGI. The V end lost 6 bases, the J end lost 2 bases, and 14 bases lay between the germline ends. The CDR3 length is 14 residues.